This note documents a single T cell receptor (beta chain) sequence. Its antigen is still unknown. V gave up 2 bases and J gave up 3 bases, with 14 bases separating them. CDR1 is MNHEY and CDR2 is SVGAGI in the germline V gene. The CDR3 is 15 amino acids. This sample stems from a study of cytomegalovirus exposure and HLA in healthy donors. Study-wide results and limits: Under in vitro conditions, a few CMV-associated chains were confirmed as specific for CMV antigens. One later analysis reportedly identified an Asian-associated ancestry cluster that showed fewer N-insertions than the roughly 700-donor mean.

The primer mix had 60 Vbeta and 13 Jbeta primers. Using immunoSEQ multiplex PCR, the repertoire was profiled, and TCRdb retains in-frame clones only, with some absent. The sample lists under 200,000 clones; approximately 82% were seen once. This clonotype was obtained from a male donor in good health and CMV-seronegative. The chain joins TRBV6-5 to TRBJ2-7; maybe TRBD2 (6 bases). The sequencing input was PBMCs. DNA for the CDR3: TGTGCCAGCAGTTACCGACCCGACGGGGGCTACGAGCAGTACTTC. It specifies CASSYRPDGGYEQYF.